The 17 T cell receptor beta chains reported below all come from one sample, sequenced in a study of PD-L1 blockade in urothelial cancer. This table comes from immunoSEQ multiplex PCR, and its TCRdb copy is limited to in-frame clones, with some not included. The sample consists of about 76,000 clones, 91% of them appearing once. Sample time point: peripheral blood 6 weeks after treatment start. Sequences were derived from PBMCs, sampled around atezolizumab (anti-PD-L1) treatment. The receptors shown here come from a woman older than 75 with urothelial cancer.

The chain has TRBV5-1 and TRBJ2-1, with a weak D call TRBD2 (5 bases). Germline loops: CDR1 SGHRS, CDR2 YFSETQ. The V end was cut by 0 bases, the J end by 0 bases, with 10 bases between. This CDR3 contains 16 residues. CDR3 residues: CASSLGSGGSYNEQFF. CDR3 nucleotide sequence: TGCGCCAGCAGCTTGGGAAGCGGTGGCTCCTACAATGAGCAGTTCTTC.

V is TRBV28 and J is TRBJ2-1; 9 bases map to TRBD2. Germline values: CDR1 MDHEN, CDR2 SYDVKM. This CDR3 has 15 residues. V gave up 6 bases and J gave up 6 bases; unmatched junction bases: 9. This CDR3 is CASSTSPGLANEQFF. The CDR3 coding sequence is TGTGCCAGCAGCACATCCCCGGGACTAGCCAATGAGCAGTTCTTC.

The chain uses TRBV2 and TRBJ1-4; TRBD1 might be the D (6 bases). The V end lost 7 bases, the J end lost 8 bases, and 17 bases lay between the germline ends. The CDR3 covers 14 residues. CDR1 is SNHLY and CDR2 is FYNNEI in the germline V gene. The CDR3 protein is CASKIWTAGEKLFF. In DNA form, the CDR3 reads TGTGCCAGCAAAATATGGACAGCAGGGGAAAAACTGTTTTTT. The whole variable domain, remainder taken from reference TRBV2 and TRBJ1-4, is EPEVTQTPSHQVTQMGQEVILRCVPISNHLYFYWYRQILGQKVEFLVSFYNNEISEKSEIFDDQFSVERPDGSNFTLKIRSTKLEDSAMYFCASKIWTAGEKLFFGSGTQLSVL.

The genes are TRBV9 and TRBJ1-4; 10 nucleotides agree with TRBD1. This CDR3 spans 14 amino acids. Germline CDR1 is SGDLS and CDR2 is YYNGEE. The V and J ends lost 4 bases and 5 bases, in that order; junction bases with no gene match: 2. This CDR3 is CASSSGQGNEKLFF. The CDR3 nucleotides are TGTGCCAGCAGCTCGGGACAGGGGAATGAAAAACTGTTTTTT.

The chain uses TRBV5-4 and TRBJ1-5; tentatively, D is TRBD1 (5 bases). CDR3 size: 13 residues. V lost 9 bases to trimming and J lost 4 bases, with 14 bases between them. Looked up from germline, CDR1 is SGHNT and CDR2 is YYREEE (reference sequence). The CDR3 DNA is TGTGCCACCCGATCAGGGACTAATCAGCCCCAGCATTTT. Its translation: CATRSGTNQPQHF.

CDR3 bases: TGTGCCTGGAGTCCCATACAGGGATTCGGCACTGAAGCTTTCTTT. Translated, it gives CAWSPIQGFGTEAFF. The J gene is TRBJ1-1, the V gene TRBV30, with D tentatively TRBD1 (6 bases). Germline V gene lookup returns CDR1 GTSNPN and CDR2 SVGIG (reference sequence). The CDR3 has 15 amino acids. The ends were cut back, 2 bases at V and 4 bases at J, with 17 bases in the middle.

The chain is built from TRBV5-4 and TRBJ1-4; 9 nucleotides line up with TRBD1. CDR1 and CDR2 from the germline V gene are SGHNT and YYREEE (reference sequence). J was trimmed by 5 bases and V by 0 bases; bases with no gene match: 2. This CDR3 region has 15 residues. The CDR3 loop reads CASSLGGQGNEKLFF. The CDR3 DNA is TGTGCCAGCAGCTTGGGGGGACAGGGAAATGAAAAACTGTTTTTT.

The CDR3 DNA is TGTGCCTGGACAGGGCAGACCGGGGAGCTGTTTTTT. It codes for CAWTGQTGELFF. This chain connects TRBV30 to TRBJ2-2; maybe TRBD1 (5 bases). Germline V lookup: CDR1 GTSNPN, CDR2 SVGIG (reference sequence). Trimming removed 4 bases from V and 5 bases from J, with 8 bases in between. There are 12 residues in the CDR3.

The chain links TRBV27 to TRBJ2-1; 7 bases are shared with TRBD1. There are 17 residues in the CDR3. The J segment lost 7 bases and the V segment lost 5 bases, leaving 17 bases of the junction unmatched. Germline V gene sequence: CDR1 MNHEY, CDR2 SMNVEV (reference sequence). In DNA, the CDR3 is TGTGCCAGCAGTCCTTCCCGGGACAGATATCTATTTAATGAGCAGTTCTTC. It translates to CASSPSRDRYLFNEQFF.

The chain links TRBV6-1 to TRBJ2-7; 10 nucleotides agree with TRBD2. Germline V gene sequence: CDR1 MNHNS, CDR2 SASEGT. This CDR3 contains 15 residues. V shed 2 bases and J 7 bases; nucleotides not matched to a gene: 8. The CDR3 protein is CASSEIAGGLREQYF. The CDR3 nucleotides are TGTGCCAGCAGTGAAATAGCGGGAGGTTTGAGGGAGCAGTACTTC.

The J gene is TRBJ2-1, the V gene TRBV18; 16 nucleotides match TRBD2. The CDR3 is made up of 19 amino acids. Germline V gene sequence: CDR1 KGHSH, CDR2 LQKENI. Trimming took 3 bases from V and 7 from J; bases not matched to a gene: 12. This chain's CDR3 is CASSPLPGTSGRAGNEQFF. CDR3 bases: TGTGCCAGCTCACCGCTTCCCGGGACTAGCGGGAGGGCCGGGAATGAGCAGTTCTTC. Combining the CDR3 with reference TRBV18 and TRBJ2-1 gives the whole variable domain NAGVMQNPRHLVRRRGQEARLRCSPMKGHSHVYWYRQLPEEGLKFMVYLQKENIIDESGMPKERFSAEFPKEGPSILRIQQVVRGDSAAYFCASSPLPGTSGRAGNEQFFGPGTRLTVL.

The chain joins TRBV6-5 to TRBJ2-7; TRBD2 matches 7 bases. V lost 7 bases to trimming and J lost 2 bases; unmatched junction nucleotides: 5. The CDR3 consists of 13 residues. From germline, CDR1 is MNHEY and CDR2 SVGAGI. This CDR3 reads CASTASGTYEQYF. DNA for the CDR3: TGTGCCAGCACGGCTAGCGGAACCTACGAGCAGTACTTC.

The rearrangement links TRBV28 to TRBJ1-1; 7 bases map to TRBD1. V shed 5 bases and J 0 bases; nucleotides not matched to a gene: 9. In germline, CDR1 is MDHEN, CDR2 SYDVKM. The CDR3 has 16 amino acids. This CDR3 reads CASSLGAGTVNTEAFF. Written as DNA, the CDR3 is TGTGCCAGCAGTCTCGGGGCGGGGACAGTGAACACTGAAGCTTTCTTT.

This clone was picked up a small number of times. The chain combines TRBV4-1 with TRBJ2-7, with a weak D call TRBD1 (6 bases). Per the germline V gene, CDR1 is MGHRA and CDR2 is YSYEKL. V gave up 0 bases and J gave up 7 bases, with 16 bases separating them. The CDR3 runs to 15 residues. The DNA for the CDR3 is TGCGCCAGCAGCCAAGATACAGGGCCGAGAGGGGAGCAGTACTTC. This sequence encodes CASSQDTGPRGEQYF.

The rearrangement links TRBV6-1 to TRBJ2-7, with D possibly being TRBD2 (5 bases). The germline gives CDR1 MNHNS, CDR2 SASEGT. This CDR3 spans 16 amino acids. V dropped 0 bases and J dropped 5 bases, with 17 bases sitting between them. CDR3 amino acids: CASSEATPIDGNEQYF. CDR3 nucleotides: TGTGCCAGCAGTGAAGCGACACCGATCGACGGGAACGAGCAGTACTTC.

The gene calls are TRBV11-2 and TRBJ2-7, with 8 positions matching TRBD1. CDR1 is SGHAT, CDR2 FQNNGV, per germline. J was trimmed by 6 bases and V by 1 base; bases with no gene match: 11. The CDR3 is 16 residues long. The CDR3 is CASSLGRGGTGGEQYF. CDR3 coding DNA: TGTGCCAGCAGCTTAGGGCGGGGTGGGACAGGAGGCGAGCAGTACTTC.

The rearrangement joins TRBV7-3 to TRBJ2-1; 9 bases are a match to TRBD2. The CDR3 length is 13 residues. V lost 5 bases to trimming and J lost 10 bases; unmatched junction nucleotides: 6. CDR1 SGHTA and CDR2 FQGTGA come from the germline V gene. The CDR3: CASSPTAGGEQFF. CDR3 DNA: TGTGCCAGCAGCCCCACGGCGGGGGGGGAGCAGTTCTTC.